The clone carrying this T cell receptor beta chain was counted many times. The antigen remains unidentified. This specimen comes from a study of T cells after yellow fever vaccination. Findings and limits, study-wide: Repertoires obtained by FACS sorting could include abundant clonotypes that entered as contaminants from the bulk population. A limited proportion of clonotypes was detected within both the CD4 and CD8 compartments.

Trimming cost V 5 bases and J 4 bases, with 16 bases left between them. CDR3 length: 15 residues. Germline V gene sequence: CDR1 SGHDT, CDR2 YYEEEE. One entry per CDR3 protein results from TCRdb running MiXCR on the 5' RACE reads. Of about 210,000 distinct CDR3 sequences listed, 5.5% to 8.5% were seen once; the top ten hold approximately 1.1%. This sequence joins TRBV5-6 and TRBJ2-1; maybe TRBD2 (6 bases). The source is a man aged 25 to 45 who received the YFV17D yellow fever vaccine. Source: CD4+ T cells sorted from PBMCs, taken on the day of the yellow fever booster vaccination. The CDR3 region has the DNA TGTGCCAGCAGGGGTACGGGACTCGGGTACAATGAGCAGTTCTTC. This sequence encodes CASRGTGLGYNEQFF.